This T cell receptor beta chain originates from a study of blood T cell repertoires in COVID-19. All enrollees were roughly 18 to 100 years old and from approximately 25 US areas. Each participant's cohort was designated according to participant-reported clinical history. Resolution of symptoms, clearance, or two negative PCRs was present in recovered Cohort 3 donors. As handled by the study authors: Cell counts per sample came from amplifying reference gene primers. This table comes from immunoSEQ multiplex PCR, and its TCRdb copy is limited to in-frame clones, with some not included. V, J and clone size are those of that table, while D and trimming were read from the DNA. The table shows 250,000 to 350,000 clones, with 85% to 90% occurring only once. V gave up 6 bases and J gave up 1 base, with 9 bases separating them. This CDR3 is built from 13 residues.

The V and J genes are TRBV12-3 or TRBV12-4 and TRBJ1-2, with D hard to call. The clonotype comes from a woman aged 18-29 years who had recovered from COVID-19. Material: PBMCs or T cells enriched from blood (not recorded which). CDR3 DNA sequence: TGTGCCAGCAGCCGTACAGTTAACTATGGCTACACCTTC. It specifies CASSRTVNYGYTF.